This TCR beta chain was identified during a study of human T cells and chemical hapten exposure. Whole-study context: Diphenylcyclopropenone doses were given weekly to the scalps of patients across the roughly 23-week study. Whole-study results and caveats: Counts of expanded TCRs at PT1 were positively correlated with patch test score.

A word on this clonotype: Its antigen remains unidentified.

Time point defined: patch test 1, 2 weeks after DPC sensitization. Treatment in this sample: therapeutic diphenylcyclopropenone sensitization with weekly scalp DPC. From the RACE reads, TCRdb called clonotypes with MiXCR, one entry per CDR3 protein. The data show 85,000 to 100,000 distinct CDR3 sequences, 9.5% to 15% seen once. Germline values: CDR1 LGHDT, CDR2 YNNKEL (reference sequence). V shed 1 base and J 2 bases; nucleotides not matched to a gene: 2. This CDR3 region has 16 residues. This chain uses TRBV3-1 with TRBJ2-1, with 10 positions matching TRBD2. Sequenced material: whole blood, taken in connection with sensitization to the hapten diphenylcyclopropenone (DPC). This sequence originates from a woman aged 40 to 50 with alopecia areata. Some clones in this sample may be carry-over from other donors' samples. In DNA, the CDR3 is TGTGCCAGCAGCCAAGGGACTAGCGGAGCCTACAATGAGCAGTTCTTC. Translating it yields CASSQGTSGAYNEQFF.